This T cell receptor (beta chain) was sequenced in a study of OX40 agonist ivuxolimab in advanced cancers. Produced via immunoSEQ multiplex PCR; TCRdb's table is partial and in-frame only. Of approximately 71,000 clones listed, roughly 84% are singletons. The length of the CDR3 is 15 residues. Germline V gene sequence: CDR1 SNHLY, CDR2 FYNNEI. V was pared by 4 bases and J by 0 bases, with 10 bases between. The sequence derives from an adult with an advanced solid tumor such as melanoma, head and neck, liver or kidney cancer. The sample here was CD4+ or CD8+ T cells sorted from blood, taken in a trial of the OX40 agonist ivuxolimab. The gene calls are TRBV2 and TRBJ2-1; D remains ambiguous. The CDR3 loop is CASSGSQSSYNEQFF. The CDR3 DNA reads TGTGCCAGCAGTGGCAGCCAGAGCTCCTACAATGAGCAGTTCTTC.